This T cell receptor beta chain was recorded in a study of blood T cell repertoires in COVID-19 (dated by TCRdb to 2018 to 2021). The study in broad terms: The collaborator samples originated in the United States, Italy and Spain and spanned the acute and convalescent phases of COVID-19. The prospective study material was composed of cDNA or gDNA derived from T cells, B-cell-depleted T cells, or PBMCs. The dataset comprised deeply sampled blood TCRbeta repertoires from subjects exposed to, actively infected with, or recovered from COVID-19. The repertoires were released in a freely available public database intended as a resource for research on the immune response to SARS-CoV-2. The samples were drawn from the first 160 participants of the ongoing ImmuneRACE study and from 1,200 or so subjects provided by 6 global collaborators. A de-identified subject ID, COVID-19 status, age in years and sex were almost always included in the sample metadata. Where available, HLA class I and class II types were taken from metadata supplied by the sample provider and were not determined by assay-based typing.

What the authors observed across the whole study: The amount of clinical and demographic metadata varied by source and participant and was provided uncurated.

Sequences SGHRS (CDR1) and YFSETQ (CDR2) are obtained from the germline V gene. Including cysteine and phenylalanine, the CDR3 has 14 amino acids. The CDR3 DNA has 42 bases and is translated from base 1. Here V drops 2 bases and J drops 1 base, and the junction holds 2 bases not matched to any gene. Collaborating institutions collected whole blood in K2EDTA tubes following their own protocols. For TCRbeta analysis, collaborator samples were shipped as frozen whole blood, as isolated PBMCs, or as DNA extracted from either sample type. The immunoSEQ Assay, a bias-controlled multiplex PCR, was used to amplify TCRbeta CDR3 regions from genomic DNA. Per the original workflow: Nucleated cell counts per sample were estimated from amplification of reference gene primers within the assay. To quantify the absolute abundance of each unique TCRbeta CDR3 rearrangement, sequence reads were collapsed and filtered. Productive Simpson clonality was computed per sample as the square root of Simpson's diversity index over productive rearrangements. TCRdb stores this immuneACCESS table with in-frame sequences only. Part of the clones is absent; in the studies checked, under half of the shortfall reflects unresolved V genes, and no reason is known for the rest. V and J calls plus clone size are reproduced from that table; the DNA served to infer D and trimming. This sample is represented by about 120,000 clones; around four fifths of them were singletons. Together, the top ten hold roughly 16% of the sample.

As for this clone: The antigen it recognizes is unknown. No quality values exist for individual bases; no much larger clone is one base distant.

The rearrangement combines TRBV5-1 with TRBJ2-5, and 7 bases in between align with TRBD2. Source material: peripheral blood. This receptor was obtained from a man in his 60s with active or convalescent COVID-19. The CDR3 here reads CASSFRTSQETQYF. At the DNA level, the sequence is TGCGCCAGCAGCTTTAGGACTAGCCAAGAGACCCAGTACTTC.